The rows below give T cell receptor beta chains drawn from one sample of a study of patients and donors after allogeneic stem cell transplantation. TCRdb fed the RT-PCR reads into MiXCR, producing one record per CDR3 protein. The sample lists roughly 200,000 distinct CDR3 sequences; 35% to 45% were seen once. Sequenced sample: blood, either unsorted or a sorted T cell fraction (not recorded which). The origin of the receptors is a human donor who was either an allogeneic HSCT recipient or a stem cell or donor lymphocyte infusion donor (not recorded which). It is not recorded whose cells these are; they may come from a transplant donor. CDR3s include the opening cysteine and the closing phenylalanine or tryptophan. Size is stated for part of the rows, as once, few or many counts, or as a class when the clone is expanded.

V: TRBV5-1; J: TRBJ1-3; size: few; CDR3: CASSSGRTSGNTIYF
V: TRBV29-1; J: TRBJ2-5; size: .; CDR3: CSAAEETQYF
V: TRBV10-3; J: TRBJ2-7; size: .; CDR3: CAISGFTDEQYF
V: TRBV5-1; J: TRBJ1-2; size: .; CDR3: CASSLLPGQGGYYGYTF
V: TRBV28; J: TRBJ1-5; size: .; CDR3: CASTPTGGGNQPQHF
V: TRBV5-5; J: TRBJ2-1; size: .; CDR3: CASSPQGVPYNEQFF
V: TRBV4-3; J: TRBJ2-2; size: .; CDR3: CASRDRGYTGELFF
V: TRBV7-9; J: TRBJ2-7; size: few; CDR3: CASSPWTDDVYEQYF
V: TRBV12-3/TRBV12-4; J: TRBJ2-2; size: few; CDR3: CASSRRQNTGELFF
V: TRBV5-1; J: TRBJ2-5; size: .; CDR3: CASSLGLAGTPETQYF
V: TRBV28; J: TRBJ2-1; size: .; CDR3: CASSFRRARSYNEQFF
V: TRBV5-1; J: TRBJ2-5; size: .; CDR3: CASSLQGARSETQYF
V: TRBV20-1; J: TRBJ1-3; size: .; CDR3: CSASRRLSGNTIYF
V: TRBV5-1; J: TRBJ1-3; size: .; CDR3: CASSLRPSSGNTIYF